The clone carrying this T cell receptor beta chain was detected only once. Its target is not known. This sample stems from a study of CD8 T cells in ankylosing spondylitis. Study-wide points: Matched synovial fluid from ankylosing spondylitis patients was reported to be enriched for disease-linked clones. Seemingly characteristic of ankylosing spondylitis blood was a TCR beta motif consisting of about 8 highly homologous variants.

By quantitative 5'-RACE with molecular barcodes, the TCR beta libraries were made. MiXCR, run by TCRdb on the 5' RACE reads, gives a single entry per CDR3 protein. The sample gives 250,000 to 300,000 distinct CDR3 sequences, 20% of which show up once; 7.5% to 9% is in the top ten. This CDR3 spans 18 amino acids. Germline trimming cut 10 bases from V and 4 bases from J; bases unmatched to any gene: 21. CDR1 LGHDT and CDR2 YNNKEL come from the germline V gene (reference sequence). This chain connects TRBV3-1 to TRBJ1-2; 10 positions match TRBD1. The sequenced sample consisted of blood, either unsorted or a sorted T cell fraction (not recorded which). This receptor was taken from a male donor with ankylosing spondylitis or in good health (not recorded which). CDR3 in amino acids: CAISSLRDRGPQLYGYTF. The CDR3 DNA sequence: TGTGCCATCAGTTCCCTCCGGGACAGGGGTCCCCAACTCTATGGCTACACCTTC. Using reference TRBV3-1 and TRBJ1-2 for the parts outside the CDR3, the full variable domain is DTAVSQTPKYLVTQMGNDKSIKCEQNLGHDTMYWYKQDSKKFLKIMFSYNNKELIINETVPNRFSPKSPDKAHLNLHINSLELGDSAVYFCAISSLRDRGPQLYGYTFGSGTRLTVV.